Below, 16 T cell receptor beta chains from the same sample are listed, as sequenced in a study of blood T cell repertoires in COVID-19. Method: immunoSEQ multiplex PCR; TCRdb's copy keeps in-frame clones and lacks some. The sample yields about 160,000 clones, around 81% seen once. Sequencing used PBMCs or T cells enriched from blood (not recorded which). These receptors came from a man aged 35 to 55 who had recovered from COVID-19.

This rearrangement joins TRBV6-5 to TRBJ1-2; unclear D gene. V was trimmed by 6 bases and J by 6 bases, leaving 14 bases between them. Germline V gene data show CDR1 as MNHEY and CDR2 as SVGAGI. The CDR3 spans 13 residues. CDR3: CASSLITGDGYTF. CDR3 coding DNA: TGTGCCAGCAGCCTCATTACGGGTGATGGCTACACCTTC.

The table lists this clone with a few counts. V and J are TRBV5-1 and TRBJ2-3; D perhaps matches TRBD1 (5 bases). Germline CDR1 is SGHRS and CDR2 is YFSETQ. The V gene lost 5 bases and the J gene lost 2 bases, with 12 bases spanning the gap. The CDR3 is 14 amino acids. The DNA for the CDR3 is TGCGCCAGCAGTCAGGGAAAACCCACAGATACGCAGTATTTT. Amino acids: CASSQGKPTDTQYF.

The J gene is TRBJ1-3, the V gene TRBV5-8; D gene uncertain. V was shortened by 4 bases and J by 4 bases, with 18 bases between the two germline ends. This CDR3 is 16 amino acids long. In germline, CDR1 is SGHTS, CDR2 YDEGEE. The CDR3 is CASSTPKQTKGNTIYF. The CDR3 coding sequence is TGTGCCAGCAGCACCCCTAAACAGACCAAAGGAAACACCATATATTTT.

The chain carries TRBV5-4 and TRBJ2-7; 8 bases align to TRBD1. CDR1 and CDR2 (germline): SGHNT, YYREEE (reference sequence). The CDR3 has 16 residues. V shed 3 bases, J shed 3 bases, and the junction held 11 bases outside the gene matches. CDR3 coding DNA: TGTGCCAGCAGCTCCGGCGGCGGGACAGGACTCTACGAGCAGTACGTC. It is translated as CASSSGGGTGLYEQYV.

This clone was seen only a few times. V usage is TRBV2 and J usage is TRBJ1-1; the D is unclear. The CDR3 covers 13 residues. Trimming cost V 3 bases and J 6 bases, with 11 bases left between them. Germline loops: CDR1 SNHLY, CDR2 FYNNEI. CDR3 sequence reads: CASSDQLEAEAFF. In DNA, the CDR3 is TGTGCCAGCAGTGATCAGTTGGAGGCTGAAGCTTTCTTT.

The CDR3 protein is CASSLRGNRAGELFF. CDR3 sequence (DNA): TGTGCCAGCAGCTTACGGGGAAATAGGGCCGGGGAGCTGTTTTTT. The chain employs TRBV7-3 and TRBJ2-2; TRBD2 might be the D (5 bases). CDR1 and CDR2 (germline): SGHTA, FQGTGA. V was shortened by 2 bases and J by 6 bases, with 13 bases between the two germline ends. The CDR3 loop spans 15 amino acids.

This clone came up a few times. This chain joins TRBV19 and TRBJ1-1; unclear D gene. The CDR3 loop spans 15 amino acids. Trimming removed 10 bases from V and 4 bases from J, with 22 bases in between. CDR1 LNHDA and CDR2 SQIVND come from the germline V gene (reference sequence). The CDR3 DNA reads as TGTGCCACCTCCCCTCTGGGGAGGAGGGCCACTGAAGCTTTCTTT. It is translated as CATSPLGRRATEAFF.

The gene calls are TRBV2 and TRBJ2-5; D is possibly TRBD2 (6 bases). Germline V gene sequence: CDR1 SNHLY, CDR2 FYNNEI. V was cut by 10 bases and J by 1 base, with 13 bases left in between. CDR3 length equals 13 residues. The DNA for the CDR3 is TGTGCCAACTCAGGACTAAGCCAAGAGACCCAGTACTTC. It encodes CANSGLSQETQYF.

The chain employs TRBV2 and TRBJ2-5; 8 bases are shared with TRBD1. Germline V gene data show CDR1 as SNHLY and CDR2 as FYNNEI. The CDR3 loop spans 13 amino acids. V was pared by 10 bases and J by 5 bases, with 9 bases of the junction left unmatched. DNA of the CDR3: TGTGCCACCCAGGGGGCCGGGCGGGAGACCCAGTACTTC. This gives the protein CATQGAGRETQYF.

This chain uses TRBV5-6 with TRBJ2-7; D possibly corresponds to TRBD2 (6 bases). This CDR3 comprises 15 residues. CDR1 SGHDT and CDR2 YYEEEE come from the germline V gene. Trimming removed 2 bases from V and 6 bases from J, with 18 bases in between. The CDR3 region has the DNA TGTGCCAGCAGCTTTATCAACCGCGGGGACCGCGAGCAGTACTTC. Translation gives CASSFINRGDREQYF. Drawing the rest from reference TRBV5-6 and TRBJ2-7, the complete variable domain is DAGVTQSPTHLIKTRGQQVTLRCSPKSGHDTVSWYQQALGQGPQFIFQYYEEEERQRGNFPDRFSGHQFPNYSSELNVNALLLGDSALYLCASSFINRGDREQYFGPGTRLTVT.

The chain employs TRBV10-1 and TRBJ2-5; TRBD1 is a possible D gene (6 bases). The V end was cut by 5 bases, the J end by 2 bases, with 18 bases between. The length of the CDR3 is 16 residues. Germline assignment: CDR1 WNHNN and CDR2 SYGVQD (reference sequence). CDR3: CASSRGVQGRQETQYF. CDR3 in DNA: TGCGCCAGCAGTCGAGGAGTGCAGGGGCGTCAAGAGACCCAGTACTTC.

The rearrangement joins TRBV9 to TRBJ1-6; D is unclear. The V end lost 0 bases, the J end lost 0 bases, and 10 bases lay between the germline ends. The germline V gene has CDR1 SGDLS and CDR2 YYNGEE. The CDR3 totals 17 residues. The CDR3 nucleotides are TGTGCCAGCAGCGTAGCTCTGGAGAGCTCCTATAATTCACCCCTCCACTTT. As protein: CASSVALESSYNSPLHF.

This chain's CDR3 is CASSDRDRGRGAFF. The DNA for the CDR3 is TGTGCCAGCAGTGATCGGGACAGGGGGCGAGGAGCTTTCTTT. The chain is built from TRBV2 and TRBJ1-1; 12 bases agree with TRBD1. After removal of 3 bases from V and 10 bases from J, the junction contained 6 bases not matched to a gene. The CDR3 extends over 14 amino acids. The germline V gene has CDR1 SNHLY and CDR2 FYNNEI.

This chain joins TRBV14 and TRBJ1-5, with D possibly TRBD1 on 6 matching bases. Germline assignment: CDR1 SGHDN and CDR2 FVKESK. The CDR3 consists of 14 residues. The V and J ends lost 1 base and 3 bases respectively, with 7 bases between them. The DNA of the CDR3 is TGTGCCAGCAGCCAAGCGGGACACAATCAGCCCCAGCATTTT. It is translated as CASSQAGHNQPQHF. Supplemented by reference TRBV14 and TRBJ1-5, the full variable domain reads EAGVTQFPSHSVIEKGQTVTLRCDPISGHDNLYWYRRVMGKEIKFLLHFVKESKQDESGMPNNRFLAERTGGTYSTLKVQPAELEDSGVYFCASSQAGHNQPQHFGDGTRLSIL.

The chain is built from TRBV11-2 and TRBJ1-5, with 8 bases identical to TRBD1. Germline V gene data show CDR1 as SGHAT and CDR2 as FQNNGV. The CDR3 runs 14 residues. V lost 4 bases to trimming and J lost 6 bases; unmatched junction nucleotides: 5. The CDR3 DNA reads TGTGCCAGCAGCTCAGGACAGGGAGGTCAGCCCCAGCATTTT. This sequence encodes CASSSGQGGQPQHF.

The table lists this clone with a count of one. This rearrangement joins TRBV20-1 to TRBJ2-5; 7 positions agree with TRBD2. The germline CDR1 and CDR2 sequences are DFQATT and SNEGSKA (reference sequence). This CDR3 spans 13 amino acids. The junction had 6 bases not matched to a gene; V was cut back by 3 bases and J by 5 bases. In nucleotides, the CDR3 is TGCAGTGCTAGTTTCGGGGGGAGGGAGACCCAGTACTTC. This codes for CSASFGGRETQYF.